This T cell receptor beta chain was identified during a study of cytomegalovirus exposure and HLA in healthy donors. This clone came up a few times. It was with 60 Vbeta and 13 Jbeta primers that the PCR ran. Method: immunoSEQ multiplex PCR; TCRdb's copy keeps in-frame clones and lacks some. The profile shows fewer than 250,000 clones, roughly 77% of them singletons. Trimming cost V 6 bases and J 3 bases; bases outside gene matches: 7. Germline-derived CDR1 and CDR2 are MNHEY and SVGAGI. The CDR3 consists of 14 residues. The sequenced sample was PBMCs. The chain carries TRBV6-5 and TRBJ2-7; 8 bases fit TRBD2. This TCR came from a man aged 30-40 years in good health and CMV-seropositive. CDR3 sequence: CASSSRRGDYEQYF. The CDR3, as DNA: TGTGCCAGCAGCTCCCGGCGGGGGGACTACGAGCAGTACTTC.